The present T cell receptor (beta chain) was sequenced within a study of post-analysis software for immune sequencing data. This clonotype was found a few times. Its antigen remains unidentified. Between the trimmed V and J ends, which lost 0 bases and 4 bases, there was a span of 13 bases. Germline-derived CDR1 and CDR2 are MGHRA and YSYEKL. The CDR3 is made up of 16 amino acids. Study results and caveats: Controls had lower frequencies than patients of roughly five TRBV segments, which included TRBV5-6, TRBV5-1 and TRBV20-1. Samples from a shared batch, those prepared together, strongly co-clustered by F measure. There was significantly lower normalized Chao1 diversity in multiple sclerosis patients than in controls.

Tagging with unique molecular identifiers was a feature of the TCR beta cDNA libraries. TCRdb called the PCR reads again in MiXCR, with one record for every CDR3 protein. The sample yields about 540,000 distinct CDR3 sequences, around a third seen once. Material for sequencing was blood. The chain joins TRBV4-1 to TRBJ2-1, with a possible D match to TRBD1 (6 bases). This receptor was identified in a girl under 18 with multiple sclerosis. The CDR3, as DNA: TGCGCCAGCAGCCAAGAAGGGACACCGAATTACAATGAGCAGTTCTTC. This gives the protein CASSQEGTPNYNEQFF.